The TCR beta chain under discussion was sequenced for a study of cytomegalovirus exposure and HLA in healthy donors. The study's findings and limits: Altogether, 164 TCR beta chains were recorded as cytomegalovirus-associated.

As regards this clone: What it recognizes is unknown.

The CDR3 contains 15 residues. The J segment lost 6 bases and the V segment lost 0 bases, leaving 10 bases of the junction unmatched. Germline V lookup: CDR1 SQVTM, CDR2 ANQGSEA. The PCR was carried out with 60 Vbeta primers and 13 Jbeta primers. Using immunoSEQ multiplex PCR, the repertoire was profiled, and TCRdb retains in-frame clones only, with some absent. This sample has some 90,000 clones, with about 81% found just once. The sequencing input was PBMCs. The sequence was obtained from a man between 40 and 49 years old in good health and CMV-seronegative. The chain joins TRBV29-1 to TRBJ1-1; 7 bases line up with TRBD1. DNA of the CDR3: TGCAGCGTTGAAGATGGGGGGACAGCGGGCGCTGAAGCTTTCTTT. Its protein is CSVEDGGTAGAEAFF.